The present T cell receptor (beta chain) was sequenced within a study of blood T cell repertoires in COVID-19. Per germline, CDR1 GTSNPN and CDR2 SVGIG (reference sequence). V lost 2 bases to trimming and J lost 5 bases, with 18 bases between them. There are 15 residues in the CDR3. Some clones are missing from TCRdb's copy, which holds only in-frame ones; the method was immunoSEQ multiplex PCR. The table lists approximately 16,000 clones, over 65% of them singletons. The sequenced material came from peripheral blood. This TCR came from a human donor in a cohort sampled during active COVID-19. V usage is TRBV30 and J usage is TRBJ2-5; perhaps TRBD1 as D (6 bases). This CDR3 is CAWSLTITGQETQYF. CDR3 coding DNA: TGTGCCTGGAGTCTTACCATAACAGGGCAGGAGACCCAGTACTTC.